This TCR beta chain was recovered during a study of cytomegalovirus exposure and HLA in healthy donors. Study in general: An analysis done earlier identified 100 million to 140 million unique TCR beta sequences from approximately 170 million T cells. Study conclusions and caveats: When analyzed later, a missense DCLRE1C variant was found to be linked to TCR beta V- and J-gene trimming. Roughly uniform depth of sequencing across donors was assumed in presence/absence analyses.

The junction had 9 bases not matched to a gene; V was cut back by 5 bases and J by 0 bases. CDR1 is MGHDK, CDR2 SYGVNS, per germline. The CDR3 runs to 16 residues. PCR amplification relied on 60 Vbeta primers (plus 13 Jbeta primers). Per the study methods: Among the unique TCR beta chains that a later analysis counted, about 81 million in all, 10 million to 11 million were shared. Sequencing used immunoSEQ multiplex PCR; TCRdb keeps in-frame clones, though not all of them. V, J and clone size are those of that table, while D and trimming were read from the DNA. The sample yields about 260,000 clones, around 65% seen once. As concerns this clone: Its antigen is not known.

The source is a female donor in good health and CMV-seronegative. The chain is built from TRBV25-1 and TRBJ1-1; 7 positions match TRBD1. The sequencing sample was made of PBMCs. CDR3 loop: CASSLGTAIMNTEAFF. In nucleotides, the CDR3 is TGTGCCAGCAGTTTAGGGACAGCAATTATGAACACTGAAGCTTTCTTT.